A single sample is the source of the 18 T cell receptor beta chains below, sequenced in a study of T cell responses to AZD1222 COVID-19 vaccine. Profiling relied on immunoSEQ multiplex PCR, and the TCRdb table lists in-frame clones only, not all of them. This table holds 100,000 to 150,000 clones, approximately 90% found once. Here the sequenced sample was peripheral blood, taken on day 0 of AZD1222 vaccination. These receptors were obtained from an adult in good health.

V gene TRBV18 combines with J gene TRBJ2-7; D is possibly TRBD2 (5 bases). In germline, CDR1 is KGHSH, CDR2 LQKENI. Trimming took off 5 bases at V and 2 bases at J, with 10 bases between the two ends. The CDR3 extends over 13 amino acids. CDR3 in amino acids: CASSSKAAYEQYF. As DNA, the CDR3 is TGTGCCAGCTCATCAAAAGCGGCCTACGAGCAGTACTTC.

The chain links TRBV5-1 to TRBJ2-3, with D hard to call. There are 16 residues in the CDR3. V lost 4 bases and J 2 bases, leaving 17 bases between the germline ends. The V gene's germline CDR1 is SGHRS and CDR2 YFSETQ. The CDR3 DNA reads TGCGCCAGCAGCCGGAGTTCACAGAGACCCACAGATACGCAGTATTTT. Protein: CASSRSSQRPTDTQYF.

This clone was recorded only once. V gene TRBV27 combines with J gene TRBJ1-2; 10 nucleotides line up with TRBD1. The CDR3 covers 16 residues. After removal of 6 bases from V and 7 bases from J, the junction contained 14 bases not matched to a gene. Germline values: CDR1 MNHEY, CDR2 SMNVEV (reference sequence). The CDR3 DNA follows: TGTGCCAGCAGAAGTCCCGGGACAGGGGATGGCGGTGGCTACACCTTC. This gives the protein CASRSPGTGDGGGYTF.

CDR3: CASSFSGRHEKLFF. DNA for the CDR3: TGTGCCAGCAGCTTCTCAGGGAGGCATGAAAAACTGTTTTTT. The chain is built from TRBV7-9 and TRBJ1-4; a possible D gene is TRBD1 (5 bases). CDR3 size: 14 residues. V was pared by 3 bases and J by 6 bases, with 11 bases between. Germline V gene data show CDR1 as SEHNR and CDR2 as FQNEAQ (reference sequence).

J is TRBJ1-4 and V is TRBV7-2; D uncertain. The CDR3 totals 15 residues. Trimming cost V 3 bases and J 5 bases, with 13 bases left between them. Looked up from germline, CDR1 is SGHTA and CDR2 is FQGNSA. CDR3 protein: CASSLGGRENEKLFF. CDR3 coding DNA: TGTGCCAGCAGCTTGGGCGGACGGGAAAATGAAAAACTGTTTTTT.

This chain connects TRBV4-1 to TRBJ2-1; TRBD2 is a possible D gene (6 bases). CDR3 size: 16 residues. Trimming pared 0 bases from V and 4 bases from J, leaving 13 bases between. Germline-derived CDR1 and CDR2 are MGHRA and YSYEKL. The DNA of the CDR3 is TGCGCCAGCAGCCAAGAGTGGGACTCACTATACAATGAGCAGTTCTTC. Its protein is CASSQEWDSLYNEQFF.

The rearrangement uses TRBV9 and TRBJ1-4; D unclear. The CDR3 is 15 residues long. V lost 2 bases and J lost 5, with 13 bases in between. Looked up from germline, CDR1 is SGDLS and CDR2 is YYNGEE. The CDR3 protein is CASSVGTTNNEKLFF. The CDR3 DNA sequence: TGTGCCAGCAGCGTGGGCACTACCAACAATGAAAAACTGTTTTTT.

This chain connects TRBV11-2 to TRBJ1-2; D might be TRBD1 (5 bases). This CDR3 is built from 15 residues. Per the germline V gene, CDR1 is SGHAT and CDR2 is FQNNGV. The V and J ends lost 5 bases and 3 bases respectively, with 16 bases between them. In nucleotides, the CDR3 is TGTGCCAGCAGCCTCCAGGGAGGGGTCCACTATGGCTACACCTTC. Protein sequence: CASSLQGGVHYGYTF.

This clone was seen only once. The chain has TRBV6-1 and TRBJ1-2, with D uncertain. Germline loops: CDR1 MNHNS, CDR2 SASEGT. This CDR3 spans 14 amino acids. The V end lost 2 bases, the J end lost 1 base, and 8 bases lay between the germline ends. As DNA, the CDR3 is TGTGCCAGCAGTGAACAGAGATTTAACTATGGCTACACCTTC. Amino acids: CASSEQRFNYGYTF.

The V call is TRBV15, the J call TRBJ1-2; 7 nucleotides match TRBD1. Trimming cost V 0 bases and J 2 bases; bases outside gene matches: 0. The CDR3 runs to 14 residues. Germline CDR1 and CDR2: LNHNV and YYDKDF (reference sequence). The CDR3 loop is CATSREQGNYGYTF. As DNA, the CDR3 is TGTGCCACCAGCAGAGAACAGGGGAACTATGGCTACACCTTC.

The chain uses TRBV7-3 and TRBJ2-7; 8 positions match TRBD1. Germline CDR1 SGHTA, CDR2 FQGTGA. V shed 2 bases and J 3 bases; nucleotides not matched to a gene: 6. The CDR3 totals 15 residues. CDR3 nucleotides: TGTGCCAGCAGCTTACAGGGGGCCCCCCTCTACGAGCAGTACTTC. This sequence encodes CASSLQGAPLYEQYF.

This clone was seen more than once but under ten times. This sequence joins TRBV4-2 and TRBJ2-4, with D hard to call. From germline, CDR1 is LGHNA and CDR2 YNFKEQ. The V end was cut by 5 bases, the J end by 0 bases, with 20 bases between. This CDR3 region has 18 residues. The CDR3 coding sequence is TGTGCCAGCAGCTCGGGCGGCCCAGGATATCCAGCCAAAAACATTCAGTACTTC. Its translation: CASSSGGPGYPAKNIQYF.

This chain joins TRBV6-5 and TRBJ1-2, with 8 bases identical to TRBD1. Per germline, CDR1 MNHEY and CDR2 SVGAGI. The V and J ends lost 6 bases and 1 base, in that order; junction bases with no gene match: 7. This CDR3 region has 15 residues. In DNA form, the CDR3 reads TGTGCCAGCAGGGGTCAGGGGGCAGGTAACTATGGCTACACCTTC. Its translation is CASRGQGAGNYGYTF.

This clone has only a few counts. At one end, the junction sequence differs from germline, possibly due to a read error. The rearrangement uses TRBV28 and TRBJ2-3; D is perhaps TRBD1 or TRBD2 (5 bases each). Germline CDR1 reads MDHEN; CDR2 reads SYDVKM. The CDR3 contains 15 residues. The CDR3 nucleotides read TGTGGCAGCGTCCGGGGCAGGTCTAGCACAGATACGCAGTATTTT. Protein product: CGSVRGRSSTDTQYF.

The V gene is TRBV5-4, the J gene TRBJ1-6, with D unresolved. V was trimmed by 0 bases and J by 0 bases, leaving 10 bases between them. The CDR3 is 17 amino acids. Germline loops: CDR1 SGHNT, CDR2 YYREEE (reference sequence). In nucleotides, the CDR3 is TGTGCCAGCAGCTTGGAGCCGGAAAGCTCCTATAATTCACCCCTCCACTTT. Amino acid sequence: CASSLEPESSYNSPLHF.

Only one count was recorded for this clone. The chain has TRBV9 and TRBJ2-3; D may be TRBD1 or TRBD2 (5 bases each). Germline values: CDR1 SGDLS, CDR2 YYNGEE. CDR3 length equals 13 residues. With 3 bases removed from V and 5 bases from J, the gap between germline ends came to 10 bases. CDR3 region: CASSDGTEDTQYF. The CDR3 region has the DNA TGTGCCAGCAGCGACGGGACCGAAGATACGCAGTATTTT.

V and J are TRBV7-9 and TRBJ1-5; no clear D. The CDR3 loop spans 13 amino acids. The germline CDR1 and CDR2 sequences are SEHNR and FQNEAQ (reference sequence). Trimming removed 5 bases from V and 3 bases from J, with 8 bases in between. The CDR3 reads CASSVGPNQPQHF. In nucleotides, the CDR3 is TGTGCCAGCAGCGTAGGACCCAATCAGCCCCAGCATTTT.

The genes are TRBV10-3 and TRBJ1-2; D is ambiguous. V lost 10 bases, J lost 8 bases, and 14 bases lay in between. The CDR3 totals 11 residues. Germline CDR1 and CDR2: ENHRY and SYGVKD. The CDR3: CATRALWGYTF. The CDR3 region has the DNA TGTGCCACCCGGGCGCTGTGGGGCTACACCTTC.